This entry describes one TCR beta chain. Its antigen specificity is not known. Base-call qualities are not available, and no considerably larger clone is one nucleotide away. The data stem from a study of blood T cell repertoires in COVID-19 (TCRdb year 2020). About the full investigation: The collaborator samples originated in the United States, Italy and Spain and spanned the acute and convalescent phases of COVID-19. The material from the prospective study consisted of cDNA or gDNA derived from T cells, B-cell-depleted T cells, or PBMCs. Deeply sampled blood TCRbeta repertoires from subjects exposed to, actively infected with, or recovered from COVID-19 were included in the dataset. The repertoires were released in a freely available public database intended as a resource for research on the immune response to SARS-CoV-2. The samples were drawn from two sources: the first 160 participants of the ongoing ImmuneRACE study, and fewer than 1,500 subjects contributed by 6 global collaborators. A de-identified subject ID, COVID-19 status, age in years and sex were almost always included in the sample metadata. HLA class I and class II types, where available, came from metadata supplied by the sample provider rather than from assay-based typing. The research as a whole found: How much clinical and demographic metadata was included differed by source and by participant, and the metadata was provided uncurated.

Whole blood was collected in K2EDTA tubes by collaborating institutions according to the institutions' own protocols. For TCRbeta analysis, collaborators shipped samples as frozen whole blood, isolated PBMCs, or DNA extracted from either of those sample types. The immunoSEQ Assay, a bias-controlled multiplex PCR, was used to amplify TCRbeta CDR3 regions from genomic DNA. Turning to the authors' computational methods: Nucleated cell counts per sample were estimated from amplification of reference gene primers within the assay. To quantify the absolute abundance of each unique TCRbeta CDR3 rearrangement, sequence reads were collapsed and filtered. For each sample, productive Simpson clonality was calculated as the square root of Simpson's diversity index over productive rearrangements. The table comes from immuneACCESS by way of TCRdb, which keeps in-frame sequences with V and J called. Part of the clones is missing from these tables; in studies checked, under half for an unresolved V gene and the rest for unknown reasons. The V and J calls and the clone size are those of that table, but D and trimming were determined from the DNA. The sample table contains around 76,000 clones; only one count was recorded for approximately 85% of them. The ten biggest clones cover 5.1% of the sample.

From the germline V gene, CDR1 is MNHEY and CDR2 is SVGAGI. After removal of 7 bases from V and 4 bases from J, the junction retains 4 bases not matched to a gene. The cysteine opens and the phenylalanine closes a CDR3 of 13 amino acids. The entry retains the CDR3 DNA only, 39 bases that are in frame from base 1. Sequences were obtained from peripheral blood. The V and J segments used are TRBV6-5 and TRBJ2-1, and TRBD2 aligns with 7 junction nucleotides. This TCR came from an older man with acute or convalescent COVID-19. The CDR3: CASNLADYNEQFF. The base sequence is TGTGCCAGCAACCTAGCGGATTACAATGAGCAGTTCTTC.